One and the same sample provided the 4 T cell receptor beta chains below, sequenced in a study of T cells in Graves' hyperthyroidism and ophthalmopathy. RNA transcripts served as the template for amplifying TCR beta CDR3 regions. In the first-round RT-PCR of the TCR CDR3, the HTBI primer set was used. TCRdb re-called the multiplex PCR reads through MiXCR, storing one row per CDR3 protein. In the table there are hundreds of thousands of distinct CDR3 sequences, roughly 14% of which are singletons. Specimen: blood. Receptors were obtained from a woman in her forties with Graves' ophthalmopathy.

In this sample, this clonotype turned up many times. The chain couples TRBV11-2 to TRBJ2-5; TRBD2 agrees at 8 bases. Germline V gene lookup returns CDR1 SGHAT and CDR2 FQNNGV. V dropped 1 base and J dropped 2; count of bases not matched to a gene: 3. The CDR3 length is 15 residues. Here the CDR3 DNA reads TGTGCCAGCAGCTTAGCGGGAGGGACTCAAGAGACCCAGTACTTC. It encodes CASSLAGGTQETQYF.

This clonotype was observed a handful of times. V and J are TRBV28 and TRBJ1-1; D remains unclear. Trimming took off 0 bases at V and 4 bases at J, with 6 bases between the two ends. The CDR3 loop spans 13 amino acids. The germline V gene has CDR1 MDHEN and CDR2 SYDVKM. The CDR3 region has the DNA TGTGCCAGCAGTTTATGGGTCCTCACTGAAGCTTTCTTT. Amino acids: CASSLWVLTEAFF.

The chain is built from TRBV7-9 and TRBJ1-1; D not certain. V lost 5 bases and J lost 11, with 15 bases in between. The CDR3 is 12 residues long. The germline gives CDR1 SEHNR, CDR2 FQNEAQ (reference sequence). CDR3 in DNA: TGTGCCAGCAGCAACCGGACCGTTGGTGCTTTCTTT. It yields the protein CASSNRTVGAFF.

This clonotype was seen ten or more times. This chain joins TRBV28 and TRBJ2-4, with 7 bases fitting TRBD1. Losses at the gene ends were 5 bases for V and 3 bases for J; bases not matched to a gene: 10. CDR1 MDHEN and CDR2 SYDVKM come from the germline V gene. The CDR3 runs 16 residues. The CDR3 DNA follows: TGTGCCAGCAGTCAAAACAGGGGTGACGTCAAAAACATTCAGTACTTC. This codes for CASSQNRGDVKNIQYF.